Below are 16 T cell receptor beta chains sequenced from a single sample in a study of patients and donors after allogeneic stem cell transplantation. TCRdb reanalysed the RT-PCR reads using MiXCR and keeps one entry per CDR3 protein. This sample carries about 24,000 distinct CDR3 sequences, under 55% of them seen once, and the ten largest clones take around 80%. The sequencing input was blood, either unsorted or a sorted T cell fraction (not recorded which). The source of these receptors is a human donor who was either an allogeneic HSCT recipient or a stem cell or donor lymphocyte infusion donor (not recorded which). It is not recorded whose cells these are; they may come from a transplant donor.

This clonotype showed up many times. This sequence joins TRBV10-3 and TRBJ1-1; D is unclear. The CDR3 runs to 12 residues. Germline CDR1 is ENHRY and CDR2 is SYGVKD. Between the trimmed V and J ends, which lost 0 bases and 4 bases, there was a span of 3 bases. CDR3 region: CAISESGTEAFF. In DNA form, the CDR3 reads TGTGCCATCAGTGAGTCGGGCACTGAAGCTTTCTTT.

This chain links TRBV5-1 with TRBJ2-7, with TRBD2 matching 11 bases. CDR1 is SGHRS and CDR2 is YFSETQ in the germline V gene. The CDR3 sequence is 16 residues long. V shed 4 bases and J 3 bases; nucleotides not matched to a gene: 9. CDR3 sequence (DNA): TGCGCCAGCAGCCCAGAGCGACTAGCGGGACACTACGAGCAGTACTTC. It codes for CASSPERLAGHYEQYF.

The CDR3 nucleotides read TGTGCCAGCAGCTTAAAAGGGCAGGGCCGGAGAGCTTTCTTT. It encodes CASSLKGQGRRAFF. The rearrangement joins TRBV7-3 to TRBJ1-1; TRBD1 might be the D (5 bases). Trimming shortened V by 1 base and J by 10 bases, and 16 bases separated the two germline ends. Germline assignment: CDR1 SGHTA and CDR2 FQGTGA. This CDR3 is 14 amino acids long. Full variable domain (rest looked up from reference TRBV7-3 and TRBJ1-1): GAGVSQTPSNKVTEKGKYVELRCDPISGHTALYWYRQSLGQGPEFLIYFQGTGAADDSGLPNDRFFAVRPEGSVSTLKIQRTERGDSAVYLCASSLKGQGRRAFFGQGTRLTVV.

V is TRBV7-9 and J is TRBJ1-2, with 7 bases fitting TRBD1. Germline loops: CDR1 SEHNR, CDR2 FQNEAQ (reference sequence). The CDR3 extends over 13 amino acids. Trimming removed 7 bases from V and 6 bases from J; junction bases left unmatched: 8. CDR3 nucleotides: TGTGCCAGCACCCCAGACAGGGATAATGGCTACACCTTC. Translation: CASTPDRDNGYTF. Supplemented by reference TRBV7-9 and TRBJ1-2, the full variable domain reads DTGVSQNPRHKITKRGQNVTFRCDPISEHNRLYWYRQTLGQGPEFLTYFQNEAQLEKSRLLSDRFSAERPKGSFSTLEIQRTEQGDSAMYLCASTPDRDNGYTFGSGTRLTVV.

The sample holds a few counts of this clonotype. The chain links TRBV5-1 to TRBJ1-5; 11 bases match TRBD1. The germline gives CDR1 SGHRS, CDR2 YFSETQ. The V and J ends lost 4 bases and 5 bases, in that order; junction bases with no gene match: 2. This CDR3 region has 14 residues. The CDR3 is CASSLGQGDQPQHF. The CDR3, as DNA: TGCGCCAGCAGCCTGGGACAGGGGGATCAGCCCCAGCATTTT.

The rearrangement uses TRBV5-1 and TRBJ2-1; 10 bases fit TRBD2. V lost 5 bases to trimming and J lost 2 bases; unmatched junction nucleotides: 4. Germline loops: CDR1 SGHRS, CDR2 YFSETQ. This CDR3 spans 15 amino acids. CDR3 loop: CASSTGLAAYNEQFF. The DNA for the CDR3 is TGCGCCAGCAGTACCGGACTAGCGGCCTACAATGAGCAGTTCTTC.

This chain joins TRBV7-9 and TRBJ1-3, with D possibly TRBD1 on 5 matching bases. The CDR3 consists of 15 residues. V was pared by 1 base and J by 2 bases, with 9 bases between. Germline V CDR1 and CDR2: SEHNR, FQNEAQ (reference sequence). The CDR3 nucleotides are TGTGCCAGCAGCTTAGGGCGACAGCCTGGAAACACCATATATTTT. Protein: CASSLGRQPGNTIYF.

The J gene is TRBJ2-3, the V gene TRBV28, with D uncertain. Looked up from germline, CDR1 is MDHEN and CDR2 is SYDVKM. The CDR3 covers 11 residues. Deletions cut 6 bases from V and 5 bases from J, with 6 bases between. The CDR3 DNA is TGTGCCAGCAGCTTGGTAGATACGCAGTATTTT. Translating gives CASSLVDTQYF.

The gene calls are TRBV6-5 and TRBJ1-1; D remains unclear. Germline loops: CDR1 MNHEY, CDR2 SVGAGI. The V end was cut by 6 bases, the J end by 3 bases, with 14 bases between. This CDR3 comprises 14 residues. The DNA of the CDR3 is TGTGCCAGCAGAACCACGGAGATTGACACTGAAGCTTTCTTT. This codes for CASRTTEIDTEAFF.

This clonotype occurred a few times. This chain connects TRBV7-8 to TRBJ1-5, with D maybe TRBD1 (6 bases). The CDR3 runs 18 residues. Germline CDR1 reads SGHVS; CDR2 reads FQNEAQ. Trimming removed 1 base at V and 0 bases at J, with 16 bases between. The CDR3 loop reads CASSLESRGTYSNQPQHF. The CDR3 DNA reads TGTGCCAGCAGCTTAGAATCCCGAGGGACATATAGCAATCAGCCCCAGCATTTT.

The CDR3 loop reads CASSSVRLVNTGELFF. CDR3 DNA sequence: TGTGCCAGCAGTTCCGTCCGACTAGTGAACACCGGGGAGCTGTTTTTT. J is TRBJ2-2 and V is TRBV28; a weak D match, TRBD2 (6 bases). This CDR3 has 16 residues. With 4 bases removed from V and 1 base from J, the gap between germline ends came to 13 bases. Germline-derived CDR1 and CDR2 are MDHEN and SYDVKM.

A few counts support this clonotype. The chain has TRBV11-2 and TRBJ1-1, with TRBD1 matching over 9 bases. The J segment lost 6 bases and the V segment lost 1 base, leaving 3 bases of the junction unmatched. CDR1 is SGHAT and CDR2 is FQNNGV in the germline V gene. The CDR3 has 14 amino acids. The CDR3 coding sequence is TGTGCCAGCAGCTTAGGGGGACAGGGCGCTGAAGCTTTCTTT. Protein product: CASSLGGQGAEAFF.

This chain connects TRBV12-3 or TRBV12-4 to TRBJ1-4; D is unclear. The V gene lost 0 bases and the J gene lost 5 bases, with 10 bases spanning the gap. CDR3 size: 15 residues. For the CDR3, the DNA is TGTGCCAGCAGTTTAGCGCTAGCAATAAATGAAAAACTGTTTTTT. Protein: CASSLALAINEKLFF.

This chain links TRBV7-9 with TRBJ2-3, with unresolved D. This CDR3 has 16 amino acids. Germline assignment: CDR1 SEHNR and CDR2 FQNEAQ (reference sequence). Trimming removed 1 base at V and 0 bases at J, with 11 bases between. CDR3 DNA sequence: TGTGCCAGCAGCTTAGGGGTGACTCCTAGCACAGATACGCAGTATTTT. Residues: CASSLGVTPSTDTQYF. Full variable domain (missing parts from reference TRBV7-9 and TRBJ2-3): DTGVSQNPRHKITKRGQNVTFRCDPISEHNRLYWYRQTLGQGPEFLTYFQNEAQLEKSRLLSDRFSAERPKGSFSTLEIQRTEQGDSAMYLCASSLGVTPSTDTQYFGPGTRLTVL.

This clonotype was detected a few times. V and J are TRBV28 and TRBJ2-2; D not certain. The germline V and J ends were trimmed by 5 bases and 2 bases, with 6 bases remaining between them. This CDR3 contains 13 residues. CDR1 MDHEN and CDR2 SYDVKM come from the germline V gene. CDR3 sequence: CASSVPNTGELFF. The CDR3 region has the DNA TGTGCCAGCAGTGTCCCAAACACCGGGGAGCTGTTTTTT.

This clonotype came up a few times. The CDR3 DNA sequence: TGTGCCAGCTGCGCGGGGAGGTCCTCCTACGAGCAGTACTTC. Its translation: CASCAGRSSYEQYF. V is TRBV14 and J is TRBJ2-7, with a tentative D call TRBD2 (6 bases). Trimming cost V 8 bases and J 0 bases, with 14 bases left between them. The CDR3 totals 14 residues. In germline, CDR1 is SGHDN, CDR2 FVKESK.